This record looks at one T cell receptor (beta chain) sequence and its context. These data are taken from a study of control samples from healthy donors and cancer patients. Using immunoSEQ multiplex PCR, the repertoire was profiled, and TCRdb retains in-frame clones only, with some absent. The specimen's table records roughly 200,000 clones. Deletions cut 3 bases from V and 3 bases from J, with 11 bases between. Germline V gene sequence: CDR1 MNHEY, CDR2 SMNVEV (reference sequence). The CDR3 totals 14 residues. Sequencing was carried out using blood. The sequence was collected from a woman in her twenties or thirties in good health. The rearrangement links TRBV27 to TRBJ1-2; D is uncertain. The CDR3 spells CASSFSDTDYGYTF. The CDR3 DNA sequence: TGTGCCAGCAGTTTCTCCGACACAGACTATGGCTACACCTTC.